This T cell receptor (beta chain) originates from a study of T cell responses to AZD1222 COVID-19 vaccine. About this clone: Its matching antigen is unknown.

Profiled with immunoSEQ multiplex PCR; TCRdb holds only in-frame clones, not every one. This sample has about 190,000 clones, with almost 95% found just once. CDR1 is MDHEN and CDR2 is SYDVKM in the germline V gene. V lost 8 bases, J lost 2 bases, and 9 bases lay in between. This CDR3 contains 13 residues. Overall study findings and caveats: Of the AZD1222 recipients, only 5 or 6 were seropositive at baseline. Two doses of AZD1222 preceded a rise in Spike-specific TCR breadth and depth. Donors were chiefly white British, with a greater number of females, and clonal diversity was perhaps underestimated.

Sequencing used peripheral blood, obtained on day 0 of AZD1222 vaccination. The chain carries TRBV28 and TRBJ2-2; D may be TRBD1 or TRBD2 (5 bases each). This clonotype was sampled from an adult in good health. This chain's CDR3 is CASRGINTGELFF. CDR3 in DNA: TGTGCCAGCCGGGGCATTAACACCGGGGAGCTGTTTTTT.